Listed below are T cell receptor beta chains from one sample, sequenced in a study of T cells in pancreatic ductal adenocarcinoma. The method was immunoSEQ multiplex PCR; TCRdb's version includes in-frame clones alone and lacks a portion of them. The profile shows approximately 97,000 clones, nearly 95% of them singletons. Sequencing was performed on PBMCs. All receptors come from a human donor with pancreatic ductal adenocarcinoma. Both conserved end residues are part of each CDR3. The D gene is left open where the match is weak. Size tells how often a clone was seen (once, few, many) or the class of an expanded clone, and some rows leave it out.

abundance,v_gene,d_gene,j_gene,CDR3aa,CDR3nt
-,TRBV5-8,TRBD2,TRBJ2-7,CASSLVTSGTPSYEQYF,TGTGCCAGCAGCTTGGTTACTAGCGGAACCCCTTCATACGAGCAGTACTTC
-,TRBV29-1,-,TRBJ1-2,CSVEAPGVSYGYTF,TGCAGCGTTGAAGCCCCAGGGGTAAGCTATGGCTACACCTTC
-,TRBV5-6,-,TRBJ2-1,CASSLVSGGEQFF,TGTGCCAGCAGCTTGGTTAGCGGAGGGGAGCAGTTCTTC
-,TRBV6-1,TRBD2,TRBJ2-3,CASREGGLATDTQYF,TGTGCCAGCAGGGAGGGAGGACTAGCAACAGATACGCAGTATTTT
once,TRBV5-6,-,TRBJ2-6,CASSLELTLRANVLTF,TGTGCCAGCAGCTTGGAACTAACCTTGCGGGCCAACGTCCTGACTTTC
-,TRBV29-1,-,TRBJ2-3,CAGVSRHTDTQYF,TGCGCCGGGGTCTCCCGACACACAGATACGCAGTATTTT
-,TRBV2,TRBD2,TRBJ2-7,CASSFGLAGVGEQYF,TGTGCCAGCAGTTTCGGACTAGCGGGAGTGGGCGAGCAGTACTTC
-,TRBV11-2,TRBD1,TRBJ2-3,CASSSRGQEPSTDTQYF,TGTGCCAGCAGCTCCAGGGGGCAAGAGCCTAGCACAGATACGCAGTATTTT
-,TRBV6-5,TRBD1,TRBJ2-3,CASSSLDRADTQYF,TGTGCCAGCAGTTCCCTCGACAGGGCAGATACGCAGTATTTT
-,TRBV18,TRBD2,TRBJ2-5,CASSPSIAGEVQETQYF,TGTGCCAGCTCACCTAGTATAGCGGGAGAGGTGCAAGAGACCCAGTACTTC
-,TRBV4-1,-,TRBJ2-2,CASTKIGRGDTGELFF,TGCGCCAGCACTAAGATCGGCAGGGGGGACACCGGGGAGCTGTTTTTT
-,TRBV5-8,-,TRBJ2-3,CASSLGGSDTQYF,TGTGCCAGCAGCTTGGGTGGGAGTGATACGCAGTATTTT
-,TRBV5-6,-,TRBJ1-4,CASSPDPGSEKLFF,TGTGCCAGCAGCCCTGACCCGGGAAGTGAAAAACTGTTTTTT
-,TRBV30,TRBD2,TRBJ2-1,CAWSVGLAGDGEQFF,TGTGCCTGGAGTGTCGGACTAGCGGGAGACGGTGAGCAGTTCTTC
once,TRBV9,TRBD2,TRBJ2-1,CASSILAGGLGEQFF,TGTGCCAGCAGCATACTAGCGGGAGGATTGGGTGAGCAGTTCTTC
-,TRBV6-6,TRBD1,TRBJ1-2,CASSLQTDRGGGYTF,TGTGCCAGCAGTCTCCAAACGGACAGGGGAGGAGGCTACACCTTC
-,TRBV28,-,TRBJ2-7,CASISDREAYEQYF,TGTGCCAGCATCTCTGACAGGGAGGCTTACGAGCAGTACTTC
-,TRBV7-2,TRBD1,TRBJ1-2,CASSFGSGTGGGYTF,TGTGCCAGCAGCTTTGGATCCGGGACAGGCGGGGGCTACACCTTC
-,TRBV18,-,TRBJ2-7,CASSEYSGEQYF,TGTGCCAGCTCAGAGTACAGCGGGGAGCAGTACTTC
-,TRBV19,-,TRBJ1-1,CASSIAYLYTEAFF,TGTGCCAGTAGTATAGCGTACCTATACACTGAAGCTTTCTTT
-,TRBV11-2,TRBD2,TRBJ2-7,CASSSPGLGGEQDF,TGTGCCAGCAGCTCACCGGGACTAGGTGGCGAGCAGGACTTC
-,TRBV2,-,TRBJ2-2,CASSGQNTGELFF,TGTGCCAGCAGCGGACAGAACACCGGGGAGCTGTTTTTT
-,TRBV5-1,TRBD1,TRBJ2-1,CASSAGQGGSEFF,TGCGCCAGCAGCGCTGGACAGGGGGGTTCAGAGTTCTTC
-,TRBV6-5,TRBD1,TRBJ1-1,CASSYGQGGTFF,TGTGCCAGCAGTTACGGGCAGGGGGGAACTTTCTTT
-,TRBV28,-,TRBJ1-2,CASSLAPGLYGYTF,TGTGCCAGCAGTTTAGCTCCAGGGCTTTATGGCTACACCTTC
-,TRBV19,-,TRBJ2-1,CASREGDSSYNEQFF,TGTGCCAGTAGGGAGGGGGACAGTTCCTACAATGAGCAGTTCTTC
-,TRBV4-1,-,TRBJ2-3,CASSQDAGLLMGETQYF,TGCGCCAGCAGCCAAGATGCCGGACTATTGATGGGGGAGACGCAGTATTTT
-,TRBV11-3,-,TRBJ2-5,CASSPGLARVETQYF,TGTGCCAGCAGCCCCGGACTGGCGCGGGTAGAGACCCAGTACTTC
-,TRBV4-2,TRBD2,TRBJ2-3,CASSQVTGGSTDTQYF,TGTGCCAGCAGCCAAGTGACGGGGGGTAGCACAGATACGCAGTATTTT
-,TRBV28,TRBD1,TRBJ1-3,CASRTGQGADTIYF,TGTGCCAGCAGGACGGGACAGGGTGCAGACACCATATATTTT
-,TRBV7-9,-,TRBJ1-1,CASSSGEGAEAFF,TGTGCCAGCAGCTCAGGGGAGGGAGCTGAAGCTTTCTTT
-,TRBV6-1,TRBD2,TRBJ2-7,CASSVASGDLYEQYF,TGTGCCAGCAGTGTAGCTAGCGGAGATCTTTACGAGCAGTACTTC
-,TRBV5-1,-,TRBJ1-2,CASSLYRAVSNYGYTF,TGCGCCAGCAGCTTGTACAGGGCGGTGTCTAACTATGGCTACACCTTC
-,TRBV28,TRBD1,TRBJ2-2,CASSSQGDTGELFF,TGTGCCAGCAGTTCACAGGGGGACACCGGGGAGCTGTTTTTT
-,TRBV29-1,TRBD1,TRBJ2-2,CSVLRTGGVMNTGELFF,TGCAGCGTTCTCAGGACAGGGGGCGTGATGAACACCGGGGAGCTGTTTTTT
-,TRBV7-2,-,TRBJ2-7,CASSLYPSAYEQYF,TGTGCCAGCAGCTTATACCCCTCAGCCTACGAGCAGTACTTC
-,TRBV2,TRBD2,TRBJ2-2,CASSGASGGGSGELFF,TGTGCCAGCAGTGGAGCTAGCGGGGGAGGAAGCGGGGAGCTGTTTTTT
-,TRBV7-9,TRBD2,TRBJ2-7,CASGRVVGEQYF,TGTGCCAGCGGGAGGGTTGTGGGCGAGCAGTACTTC
-,TRBV5-5,-,TRBJ2-7,CASSLGPTSSYEQYF,TGTGCCAGCAGCTTGGGACCGACAAGCTCGTACGAGCAGTACTTC
once,TRBV11-2,TRBD1,TRBJ2-7,CASSLGQGGIEQYF,TGTGCCAGCAGCTTAGGACAGGGTGGTATCGAGCAGTACTTC
-,TRBV5-1,-,TRBJ2-1,CASSQFNEQFF,TGCGCCAGCAGCCAATTCAATGAGCAGTTCTTC
-,TRBV19,-,TRBJ2-4,CASSQQGALDIQYF,TGTGCCAGTAGTCAACAGGGAGCCCTAGACATTCAGTACTTC
-,TRBV5-1,TRBD1,TRBJ2-7,CASSLARTGGDEQYF,TGCGCCAGCAGCTTGGCGAGGACAGGGGGGGACGAGCAGTACTTC
-,TRBV5-1,-,TRBJ1-3,CASSFGDGNTIYF,TGCGCCAGCAGCTTTGGAGATGGAAACACCATATATTTT
-,TRBV18,TRBD2,TRBJ2-7,CATLLAEIYEQYF,TGTGCCACCCTACTAGCGGAAATCTACGAGCAGTACTTC
-,TRBV10-3,TRBD1,TRBJ1-3,CAIRGTGSSGNTIYF,TGTGCCATCAGAGGGACAGGCAGCTCTGGAAACACCATATATTTT
once,TRBV5-1,-,TRBJ1-1,CASSLKDTLNTEAFF,TGCGCCAGCAGCTTGAAGGACACCTTGAACACTGAAGCTTTCTTT
-,TRBV2,-,TRBJ1-4,CATEGQPNEKLFF,TGTGCCACGGAAGGACAGCCTAATGAAAAACTGTTTTTT
-,TRBV4-3,TRBD1,TRBJ2-4,CASSPGQGVNIQYF,TGCGCCAGCAGCCCAGGACAGGGGGTTAACATTCAGTACTTC
-,TRBV5-1,TRBD1,TRBJ2-1,CASSLQGQDYNEQFF,TGCGCCAGCAGCTTGCAGGGACAGGATTACAATGAGCAGTTCTTC
-,TRBV7-3,TRBD2,TRBJ2-2,CASSPSGRPTGELFF,TGTGCCAGCAGTCCTAGCGGGAGGCCCACCGGGGAGCTGTTTTTT
-,TRBV7-9,-,TRBJ1-5,CASSPPLGRQPQHF,TGTGCCAGCAGCCCCCCGTTAGGGAGGCAGCCCCAGCATTTT
-,TRBV29-1,TRBD1,TRBJ1-2,CSVKAPRDSNYGYTF,TGCAGCGTAAAAGCACCACGGGACAGCAACTATGGCTACACCTTC